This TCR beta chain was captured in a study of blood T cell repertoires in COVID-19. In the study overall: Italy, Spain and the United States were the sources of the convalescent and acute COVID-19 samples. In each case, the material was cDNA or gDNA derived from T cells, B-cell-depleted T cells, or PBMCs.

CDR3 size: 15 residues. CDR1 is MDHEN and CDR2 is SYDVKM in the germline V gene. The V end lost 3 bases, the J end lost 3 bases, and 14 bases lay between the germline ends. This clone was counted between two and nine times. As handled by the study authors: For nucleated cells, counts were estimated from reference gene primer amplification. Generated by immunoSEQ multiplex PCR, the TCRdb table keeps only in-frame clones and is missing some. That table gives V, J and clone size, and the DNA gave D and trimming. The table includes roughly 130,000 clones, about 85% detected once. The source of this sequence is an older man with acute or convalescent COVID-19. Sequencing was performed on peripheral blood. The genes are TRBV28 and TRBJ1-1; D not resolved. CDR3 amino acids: CASSFHPRWDTEAFF. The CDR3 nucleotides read TGTGCCAGCAGTTTTCACCCGAGGTGGGACACTGAAGCTTTCTTT. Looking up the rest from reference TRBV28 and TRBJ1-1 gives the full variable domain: DVKVTQSSRYLVKRTGEKVFLECVQDMDHENMFWYRQDPGLGLRLIYFSYDVKMKEKGDIPEGYSVSREKKERFSLILESASTNQTSMYLCASSFHPRWDTEAFFGQGTRLTVV.